This T cell receptor (beta chain) is from a study of T-cell memory formation after mild COVID-19. This clonotype was seen more than once but under ten times. TCRdb independently ran MiXCR on the 5' RACE reads; one entry per CDR3 protein. The data show hundreds of thousands of distinct CDR3 sequences, around 20% seen once. Germline V gives CDR1 SEHNR, CDR2 FQNEAQ (reference sequence). V shed 0 bases and J shed 5 bases, with 5 bases lying between them. The CDR3 sequence is 13 residues long. This clonotype was obtained from an adult woman who had mild COVID-19 (a few samples of this study predate the infection). Cell type and time point are not known. V and J are TRBV7-9 and TRBJ1-5; D call uncertain. The sample was PBMCs or a T cell subset sorted from them (not recorded which). CDR3 loop: CASSLAGYQPQHF. The CDR3 region has the DNA TGTGCCAGCAGCTTAGCCGGATATCAGCCCCAGCATTTT.